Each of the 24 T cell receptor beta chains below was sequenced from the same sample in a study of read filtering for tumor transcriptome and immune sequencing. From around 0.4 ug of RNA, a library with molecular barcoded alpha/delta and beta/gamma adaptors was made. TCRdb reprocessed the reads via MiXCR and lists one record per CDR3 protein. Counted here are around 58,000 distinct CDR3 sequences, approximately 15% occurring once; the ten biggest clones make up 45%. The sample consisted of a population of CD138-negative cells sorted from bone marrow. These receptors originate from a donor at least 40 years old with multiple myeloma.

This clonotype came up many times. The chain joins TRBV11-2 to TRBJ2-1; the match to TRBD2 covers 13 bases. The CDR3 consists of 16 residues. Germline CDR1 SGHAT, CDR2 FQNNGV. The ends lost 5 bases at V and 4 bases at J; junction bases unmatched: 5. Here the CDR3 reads CASSTWTSGSYNEQFF. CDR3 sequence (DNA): TGTGCCAGCAGCACCTGGACTAGCGGGAGTTACAATGAGCAGTTCTTC.

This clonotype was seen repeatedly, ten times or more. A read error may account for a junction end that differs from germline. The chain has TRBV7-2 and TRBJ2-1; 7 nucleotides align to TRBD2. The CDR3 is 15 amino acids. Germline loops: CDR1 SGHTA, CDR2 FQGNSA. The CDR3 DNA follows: TGTGCCGGCAGCTTAGCGGGCCTGGGCTACAATGAGCAGTTCTTC. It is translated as CAGSLAGLGYNEQFF. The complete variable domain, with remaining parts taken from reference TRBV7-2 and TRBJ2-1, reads GAGVSQSPSNKVTEKGKDVELRCDPISGHTALYWYRQSLGQGLEFLIYFQGNSAPDKSGLPSDRFSAERTGGSVSTLTIQRTQQEDSAVYLCAGSLAGLGYNEQFFGPGTRLTVL.

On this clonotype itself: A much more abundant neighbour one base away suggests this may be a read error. CDR3 in amino acids: CASSTRNTEAFF. CDR3 DNA: TGTGCCAGCAGCACACGGAACACTGAAGCTTTCTTT. The chain employs TRBV3-1 and TRBJ1-1; D remains unclear. V shed 5 bases and J shed 1 base, with 5 bases lying between them. The CDR3 covers 12 residues. Per germline, CDR1 LGHDT and CDR2 YNNKEL (reference sequence).

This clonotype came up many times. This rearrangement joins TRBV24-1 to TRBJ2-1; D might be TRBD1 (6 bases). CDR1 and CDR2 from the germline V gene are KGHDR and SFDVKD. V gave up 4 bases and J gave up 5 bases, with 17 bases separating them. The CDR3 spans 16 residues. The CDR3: CATSDPTGGINNEQFF. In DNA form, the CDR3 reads TGTGCCACCAGTGACCCGACAGGCGGAATAAACAATGAGCAGTTCTTC.

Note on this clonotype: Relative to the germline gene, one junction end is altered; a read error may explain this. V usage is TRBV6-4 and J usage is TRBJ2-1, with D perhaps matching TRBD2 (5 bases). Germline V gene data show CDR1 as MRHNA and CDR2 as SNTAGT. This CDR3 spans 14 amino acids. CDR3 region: CASRDSGISNEQFF. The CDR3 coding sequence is TGTGCCAGCAGAGACTCGGGGATTAGCAATGAGCAGTTCTTC.

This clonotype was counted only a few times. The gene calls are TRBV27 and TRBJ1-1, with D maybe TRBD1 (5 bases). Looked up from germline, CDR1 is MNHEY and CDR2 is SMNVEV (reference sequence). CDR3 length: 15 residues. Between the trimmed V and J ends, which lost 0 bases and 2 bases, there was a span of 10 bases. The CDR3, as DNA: TGTGCCAGCAGTTTATCCCCGGGGGGTAACACTGAAGCTTTCTTT. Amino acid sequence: CASSLSPGGNTEAFF.

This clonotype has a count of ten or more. The CDR3 coding sequence is TGTGCCAGCAGCCAACCCCTAGCGGGAGGATCCTACAATGAGCAGTTCTTC. Protein sequence: CASSQPLAGGSYNEQFF. The V call is TRBV3-1, the J call TRBJ2-1, with 11 positions matching TRBD2. With 2 bases clipped from V and 1 base from J, the junction kept 4 bases outside the gene matches. Germline-derived CDR1 and CDR2 are LGHDT and YNNKEL (reference sequence). This CDR3 has 17 amino acids.

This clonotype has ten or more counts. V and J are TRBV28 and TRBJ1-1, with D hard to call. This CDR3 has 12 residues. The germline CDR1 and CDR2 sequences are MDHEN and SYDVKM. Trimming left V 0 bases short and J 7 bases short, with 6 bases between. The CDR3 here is CASSLWPIEAFF. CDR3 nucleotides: TGTGCCAGCAGTTTATGGCCTATTGAAGCTTTCTTT. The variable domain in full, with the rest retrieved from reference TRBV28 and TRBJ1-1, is DVKVTQSSRYLVKRTGEKVFLECVQDMDHENMFWYRQDPGLGLRLIYFSYDVKMKEKGDIPEGYSVSREKKERFSLILESASTNQTSMYLCASSLWPIEAFFGQGTRLTVV.

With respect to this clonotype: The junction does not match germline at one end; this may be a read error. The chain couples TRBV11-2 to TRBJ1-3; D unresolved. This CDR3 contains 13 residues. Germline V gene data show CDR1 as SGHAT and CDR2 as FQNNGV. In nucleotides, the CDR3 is TGTGCCAGCAGCTCCCTGGCTGGAAACACCATGTATTTT. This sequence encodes CASSSLAGNTMYF.

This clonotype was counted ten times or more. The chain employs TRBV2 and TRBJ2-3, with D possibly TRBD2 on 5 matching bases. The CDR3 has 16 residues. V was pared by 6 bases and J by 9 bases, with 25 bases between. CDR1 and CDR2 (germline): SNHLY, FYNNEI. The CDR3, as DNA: TGTGCCAGCAGGAGCTCCGGGTCCCGAGGGCAAGACACGCAGTATTTT. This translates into CASRSSGSRGQDTQYF.

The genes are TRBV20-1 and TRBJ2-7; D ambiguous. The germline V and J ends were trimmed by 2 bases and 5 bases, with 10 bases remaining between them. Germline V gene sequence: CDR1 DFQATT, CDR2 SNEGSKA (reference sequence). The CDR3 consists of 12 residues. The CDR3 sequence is CSARKASDEQYF. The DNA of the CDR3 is TGCAGTGCTAGAAAGGCCAGCGACGAGCAGTACTTC.

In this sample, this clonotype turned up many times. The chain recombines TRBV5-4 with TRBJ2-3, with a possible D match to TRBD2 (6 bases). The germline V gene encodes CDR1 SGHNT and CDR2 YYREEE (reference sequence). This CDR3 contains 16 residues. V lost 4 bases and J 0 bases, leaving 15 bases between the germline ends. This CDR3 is CASSVGLPKSTDTQYF. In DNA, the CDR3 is TGTGCCAGCAGCGTGGGACTGCCTAAAAGCACAGATACGCAGTATTTT.

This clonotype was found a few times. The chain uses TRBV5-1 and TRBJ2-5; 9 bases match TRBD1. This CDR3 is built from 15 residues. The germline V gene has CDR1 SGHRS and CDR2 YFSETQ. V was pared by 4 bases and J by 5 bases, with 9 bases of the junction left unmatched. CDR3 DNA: TGCGCCAGCAGCACTCAGGGACAGGGTTTCGAGACCCAGTACTTC. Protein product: CASSTQGQGFETQYF.

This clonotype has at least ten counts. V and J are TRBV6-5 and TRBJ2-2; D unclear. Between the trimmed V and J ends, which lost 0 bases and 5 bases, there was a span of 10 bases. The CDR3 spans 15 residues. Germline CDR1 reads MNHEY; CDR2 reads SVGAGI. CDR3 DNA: TGTGCCAGCAGTTACTCGTGGGCGCGTACCGGGGAGCTGTTTTTT. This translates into CASSYSWARTGELFF.

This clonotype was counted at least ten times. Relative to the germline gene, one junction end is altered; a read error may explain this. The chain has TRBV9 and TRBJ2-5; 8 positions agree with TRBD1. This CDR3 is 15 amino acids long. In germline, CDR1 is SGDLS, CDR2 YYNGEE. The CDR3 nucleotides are TGTACCAGCAGCCTATACTTGGACAGGGAGGAGACCCAGTACTTC. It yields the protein CTSSLYLDREETQYF.

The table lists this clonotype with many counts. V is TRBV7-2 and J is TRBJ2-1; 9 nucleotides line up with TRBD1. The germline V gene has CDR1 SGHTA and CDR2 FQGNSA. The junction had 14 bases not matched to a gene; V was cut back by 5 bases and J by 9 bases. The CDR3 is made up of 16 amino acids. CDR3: CASSLGQGGARGEQFF. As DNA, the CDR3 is TGTGCCAGCAGCCTGGGACAGGGTGGGGCTAGGGGTGAGCAGTTCTTC. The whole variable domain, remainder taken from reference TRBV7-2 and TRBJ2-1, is GAGVSQSPSNKVTEKGKDVELRCDPISGHTALYWYRQSLGQGLEFLIYFQGNSAPDKSGLPSDRFSAERTGGSVSTLTIQRTQQEDSAVYLCASSLGQGGARGEQFFGPGTRLTVL.

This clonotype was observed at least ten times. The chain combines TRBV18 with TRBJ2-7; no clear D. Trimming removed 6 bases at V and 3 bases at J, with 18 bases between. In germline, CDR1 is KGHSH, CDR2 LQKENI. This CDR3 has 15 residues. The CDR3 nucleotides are TGTGCCAGCTCCCCCCGGGTTACCGCCCTCTACGAGCAGTACTTC. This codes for CASSPRVTALYEQYF.

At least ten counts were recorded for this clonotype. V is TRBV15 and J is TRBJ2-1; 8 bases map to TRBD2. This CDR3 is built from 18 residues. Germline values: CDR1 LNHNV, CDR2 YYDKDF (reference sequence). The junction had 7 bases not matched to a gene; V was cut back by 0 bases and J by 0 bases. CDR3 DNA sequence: TGTGCCACCAGCAGAGACGGCAGCGGGGGTAGCTCCTACAATGAGCAGTTCTTC. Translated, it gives CATSRDGSGGSSYNEQFF. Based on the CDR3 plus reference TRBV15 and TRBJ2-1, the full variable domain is DAMVIQNPRYQVTQFGKPVTLSCSQTLNHNVMYWYQQKSSQAPKLLFHYYDKDFNNEADTPDNFQSRRPNTSFCFLDIRSPGLGDTAMYLCATSRDGSGGSSYNEQFFGPGTRLTVL.

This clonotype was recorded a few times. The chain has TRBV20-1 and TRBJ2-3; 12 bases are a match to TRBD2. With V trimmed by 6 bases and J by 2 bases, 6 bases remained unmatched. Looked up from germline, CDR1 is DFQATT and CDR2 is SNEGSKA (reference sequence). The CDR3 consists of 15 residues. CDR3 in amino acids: CSAKTSGGFTDTQYF. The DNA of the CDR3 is TGCAGTGCAAAGACTAGCGGGGGCTTCACAGATACGCAGTATTTT.

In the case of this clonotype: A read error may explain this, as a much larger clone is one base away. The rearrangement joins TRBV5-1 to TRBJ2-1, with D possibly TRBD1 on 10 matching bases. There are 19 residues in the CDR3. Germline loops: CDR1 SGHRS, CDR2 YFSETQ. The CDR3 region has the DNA TGCGCCAGCAGCCCACGGGACAGGGGAGCGGGGGGATCCTACGATGAGCAGTTCTTC. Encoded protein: CASSPRDRGAGGSYDEQFF.

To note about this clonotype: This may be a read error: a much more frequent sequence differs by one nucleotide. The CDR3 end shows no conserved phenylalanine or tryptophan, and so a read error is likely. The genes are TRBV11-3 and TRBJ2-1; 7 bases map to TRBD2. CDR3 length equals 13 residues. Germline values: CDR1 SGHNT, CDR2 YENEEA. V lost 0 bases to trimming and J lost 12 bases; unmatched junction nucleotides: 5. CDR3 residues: CASSLEFSGPQFL. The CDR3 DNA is TGTGCCAGCAGCTTAGAATTTAGCGGGCCGCAGTTCCTC.

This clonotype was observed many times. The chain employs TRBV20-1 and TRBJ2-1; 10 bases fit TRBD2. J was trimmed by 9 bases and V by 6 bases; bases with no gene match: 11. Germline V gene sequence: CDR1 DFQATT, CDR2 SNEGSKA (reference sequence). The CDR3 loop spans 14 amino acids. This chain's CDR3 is CSADGLAGVGEQFF. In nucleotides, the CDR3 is TGCAGTGCGGACGGGCTAGCGGGAGTTGGTGAGCAGTTCTTC.

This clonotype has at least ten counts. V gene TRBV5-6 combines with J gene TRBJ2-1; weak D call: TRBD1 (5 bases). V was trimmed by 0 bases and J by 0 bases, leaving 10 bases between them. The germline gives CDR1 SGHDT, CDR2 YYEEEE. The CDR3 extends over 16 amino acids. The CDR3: CASSLDRSSSYNEQFF. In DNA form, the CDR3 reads TGTGCCAGCAGCTTGGACAGGTCGAGCTCCTACAATGAGCAGTTCTTC.

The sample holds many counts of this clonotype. The CDR3 DNA follows: TGTGCCAGCAGTTACGGTGCGGGAGAGAATGAAAAACTGTTTTTT. It encodes CASSYGAGENEKLFF. J is TRBJ1-4 and V is TRBV6-6; no firm D call. This CDR3 is 15 amino acids long. Trimming removed 2 bases from V and 5 bases from J, with 12 bases in between. Germline CDR1 MNHNY, CDR2 SVGAGI (reference sequence).